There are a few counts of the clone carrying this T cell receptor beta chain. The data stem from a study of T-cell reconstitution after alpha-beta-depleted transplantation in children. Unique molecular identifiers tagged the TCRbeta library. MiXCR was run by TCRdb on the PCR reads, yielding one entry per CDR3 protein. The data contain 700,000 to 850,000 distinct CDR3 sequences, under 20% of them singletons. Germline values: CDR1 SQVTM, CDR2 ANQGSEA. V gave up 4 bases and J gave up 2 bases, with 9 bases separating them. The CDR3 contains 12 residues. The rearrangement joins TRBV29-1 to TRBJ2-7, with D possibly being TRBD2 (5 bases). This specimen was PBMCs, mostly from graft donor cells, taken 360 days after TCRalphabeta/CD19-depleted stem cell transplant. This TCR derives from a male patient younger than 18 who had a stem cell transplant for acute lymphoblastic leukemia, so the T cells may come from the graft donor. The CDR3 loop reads CSVGGAPYEQYF. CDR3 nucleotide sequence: TGCAGCGTTGGGGGAGCCCCCTACGAGCAGTACTTC.